The T cell receptor beta chain described here comes from a study of blood T cell repertoires in COVID-19. Sequencing was performed with immunoSEQ multiplex PCR; in TCRdb, only in-frame clones are kept and a portion is missing. The data contain about 260,000 clones, about 90% of them singletons. V shed 1 base and J shed 8 bases, with 12 bases lying between them. Germline V lookup: CDR1 MNHEY, CDR2 SMNVEV (reference sequence). The CDR3 is 14 residues long. The sequence derives from a woman aged 40 to 50 with acute or convalescent COVID-19. The rearrangement uses TRBV27 and TRBJ2-1; the D gene is possibly TRBD1 (6 bases). Sequencing was performed on peripheral blood. The CDR3 protein is CASSLWDNGDEQFF. CDR3 DNA sequence: TGTGCCAGCAGTTTATGGGACAATGGCGATGAGCAGTTCTTC.